One and the same sample provided the 26 T cell receptor beta chains below, sequenced in a study of T cells in Graves' hyperthyroidism and ophthalmopathy. What was amplified from RNA transcripts were TCR beta CDR3 regions. The primer set for the first-round RT-PCR of the TCR CDR3 was HTBI. TCRdb used MiXCR to reprocess the multiplex PCR reads, holding one entry per CDR3 protein. The sample has some 500,000 distinct CDR3 sequences, approximately 25% seen once. What was sequenced was blood. The source is a young woman with Graves' ophthalmopathy.

The sample holds many counts of this clonotype. This rearrangement joins TRBV15 to TRBJ2-4; a possible D gene is TRBD2 (6 bases). The CDR3 length is 15 residues. Trimming left V 0 bases short and J 7 bases short, with 13 bases between. Per germline, CDR1 LNHNV and CDR2 YYDKDF (reference sequence). In nucleotides, the CDR3 is TGTGCCACCAGCAGAGAGGTACGGGAGCGGAACATTCAGTACTTC. Translation gives CATSREVRERNIQYF. Full variable domain (outside the CDR3, taken from reference TRBV15 and TRBJ2-4): DAMVIQNPRYQVTQFGKPVTLSCSQTLNHNVMYWYQQKSSQAPKLLFHYYDKDFNNEADTPDNFQSRRPNTSFCFLDIRSPGLGDTAMYLCATSREVRERNIQYFGAGTRLSVL.

This clonotype was seen ten or more times. This chain links TRBV4-1 with TRBJ1-1; TRBD1 matches 7 bases. In germline, CDR1 is MGHRA, CDR2 YSYEKL. Trimming at V came to 1 base and at J to 3 bases, leaving 5 bases not matched to a gene. This CDR3 contains 15 residues. In nucleotides, the CDR3 is TGCGCCAGCAGCCAAGGGCCTACAGGGGACACTGAAGCTTTCTTT. Protein sequence: CASSQGPTGDTEAFF.

The chain joins TRBV6-2 or TRBV6-3 to TRBJ2-2; the D gene could be TRBD1 or TRBD2 (5 bases each). The CDR3 covers 16 residues. Trimming cost V 3 bases and J 3 bases, with 14 bases left between them. In germline, CDR1 is MNHEY, CDR2 SVGEGT. Here the CDR3 reads CASSYWGRIDTGELFF. The CDR3 DNA reads as TGTGCCAGCAGTTATTGGGGGAGAATTGACACCGGGGAGCTGTTTTTT.

The table lists this clonotype with many counts. This rearrangement joins TRBV20-1 to TRBJ1-2, with D hard to call. This CDR3 is 11 amino acids long. Trimming took off 6 bases at V and 5 bases at J, with 10 bases between the two ends. The germline CDR1 and CDR2 sequences are DFQATT and SNEGSKA (reference sequence). The DNA of the CDR3 is TGCAGTGCGGTCGGGATATATGGCTACACCTTC. It translates to CSAVGIYGYTF.

This clonotype was detected many times. The chain combines TRBV6-5 with TRBJ1-1; no reliable D call. The ends were cut back, 0 bases at V and 5 bases at J, with 10 bases in the middle. The length of the CDR3 is 14 residues. CDR1 MNHEY and CDR2 SVGAGI come from the germline V gene. CDR3 sequence: CASSYSPLGTEAFF. The CDR3 region has the DNA TGTGCCAGCAGTTACTCGCCTTTGGGGACTGAAGCTTTCTTT.

V is TRBV3-1 and J is TRBJ2-7, with a possible D match to TRBD2 (5 bases). Germline CDR1 LGHDT, CDR2 YNNKEL (reference sequence). Trimming shortened V by 6 bases and J by 5 bases, and 14 bases separated the two germline ends. This CDR3 contains 13 residues. CDR3 in DNA: TGTGCCAGCAGTCGAGGGCCAGGCGACGAGCAGTACTTC. Amino acid sequence: CASSRGPGDEQYF.

The V and J genes are TRBV24-1 and TRBJ2-1; D might be TRBD1 (5 bases). CDR1 and CDR2 (germline): KGHDR, SFDVKD. This CDR3 has 13 amino acids. The V and J ends lost 3 bases and 6 bases respectively, with 8 bases between them. The CDR3 DNA reads as TGTGCCACCAGTGATCCAGGGCTCAATGAGCAGTTCTTC. Translation: CATSDPGLNEQFF.

This chain uses TRBV20-1 with TRBJ1-6, with 7 bases lining up with TRBD1. The V gene end was trimmed by 5 bases and the J gene end by 5 bases; junction bases not matched to a gene: 6. Germline V gene data show CDR1 as DFQATT and CDR2 as SNEGSKA (reference sequence). The CDR3 is 14 residues long. The CDR3 loop reads CSAPGQSDNSPLHF. Written as DNA, the CDR3 is TGCAGTGCTCCGGGACAGTCTGATAATTCACCCCTCCACTTT.

This rearrangement joins TRBV20-1 to TRBJ1-1; 8 bases are shared with TRBD1. CDR3 length: 15 amino acids. V shed 4 bases, J shed 1 base, and the junction held 8 bases outside the gene matches. Germline V lookup: CDR1 DFQATT, CDR2 SNEGSKA (reference sequence). In nucleotides, the CDR3 is TGCAGTGCTACACCAGGACAGGGAAGGAACACTGAAGCTTTCTTT. Its protein is CSATPGQGRNTEAFF.

This clonotype was seen repeatedly, ten times or more. CDR3 sequence (DNA): TGTGCCAGCAGCCCGGGCGTCCGGGGGAGCGAGCAGTACTTC. Amino acids: CASSPGVRGSEQYF. The rearrangement joins TRBV7-9 to TRBJ2-7; possibly TRBD2 for D (6 bases). The CDR3 extends over 14 amino acids. The V gene lost 5 bases and the J gene lost 6 bases, with 17 bases spanning the gap. The V gene's germline CDR1 is SEHNR and CDR2 FQNEAQ (reference sequence).

This clonotype was observed a handful of times. This sequence joins TRBV10-3 and TRBJ1-5, with D tentatively TRBD1 (5 bases). Germline assignment: CDR1 ENHRY and CDR2 SYGVKD. The CDR3 extends over 14 amino acids. With 10 bases removed from V and 0 bases from J, the gap between germline ends came to 13 bases. CDR3 residues: CATETVNSNQPQHF. For the CDR3, the DNA is TGTGCCACCGAGACAGTAAATAGCAATCAGCCCCAGCATTTT.

This clonotype was seen only a few times. The V call is TRBV15, the J call TRBJ1-2; D unclear. The germline CDR1 and CDR2 sequences are LNHNV and YYDKDF (reference sequence). This CDR3 spans 13 amino acids. V was cut by 0 bases and J by 4 bases, with 6 bases left in between. DNA of the CDR3: TGTGCCACCAGCAGAGATCAGCTCTATGGCTACACCTTC. Amino acids: CATSRDQLYGYTF. Looking up the rest from reference TRBV15 and TRBJ1-2 gives the full variable domain: DAMVIQNPRYQVTQFGKPVTLSCSQTLNHNVMYWYQQKSSQAPKLLFHYYDKDFNNEADTPDNFQSRRPNTSFCFLDIRSPGLGDTAMYLCATSRDQLYGYTFGSGTRLTVV.

A remark on this clonotype: With a much larger clone just one base away, this may be a read error. The V gene is TRBV6-2 or TRBV6-3, the J gene TRBJ2-2, with TRBD2 matching 12 bases. Germline values: CDR1 MNHEY, CDR2 SVGEGT. This CDR3 is 16 amino acids long. As DNA, the CDR3 is TGTGCCAGCCTCGGACTAGCGGGGCAGAACACCGGGGAGCTGTGTTTT. Translated, it gives CASLGLAGQNTGELCF.

In its sample, this clonotype was seen a few times. This CDR3 is CASSLYDRVRGEQYF. In nucleotides, the CDR3 is TGTGCCAGCAGTTTATACGACAGGGTAAGGGGTGAGCAGTACTTC. This sequence joins TRBV6-5 and TRBJ2-7; 7 bases agree with TRBD1. V gave up 4 bases and J gave up 7 bases; unmatched junction bases: 13. Germline-derived CDR1 and CDR2 are MNHEY and SVGAGI. There are 15 residues in the CDR3.

This clonotype came up many times. The chain links TRBV20-1 to TRBJ2-7; D perhaps matches TRBD1 (6 bases). CDR3 length: 14 amino acids. Looked up from germline, CDR1 is DFQATT and CDR2 is SNEGSKA (reference sequence). Trimming removed 1 base at V and 1 base at J, with 11 bases between. The CDR3 spells CSARVRTDSYEQYF. Here the CDR3 DNA reads TGCAGTGCTAGAGTACGGACAGATTCCTACGAGCAGTACTTC.

In its sample, this clonotype was seen many times. The chain has TRBV12-3 or TRBV12-4 and TRBJ1-3, with 11 bases aligning to TRBD1. The CDR3 consists of 14 residues. V lost 7 bases to trimming and J lost 6 bases; unmatched junction nucleotides: 5. Here the CDR3 reads CASNPGQGENTIYF. The CDR3 DNA sequence: TGTGCCAGCAACCCGGGACAGGGGGAAAACACCATATATTTT.

The table lists this clonotype with a few counts. The chain recombines TRBV11-2 with TRBJ1-5; D gene ambiguous. Germline loops: CDR1 SGHAT, CDR2 FQNNGV. CDR3 length: 15 amino acids. V shed 5 bases and J shed 1 base, with 12 bases lying between them. The CDR3 nucleotides read TGTGCCAGCAGCCCCGGCGTGGTGAGCAATCAGCCCCAGCATTTT. Protein sequence: CASSPGVVSNQPQHF.

Details on this clonotype: Just one base apart from a much larger clone, this may be a read error. This chain links TRBV19 with TRBJ1-5; D is possibly TRBD1 (5 bases). Trimming removed 3 bases from V and 3 bases from J, with 6 bases in between. The germline gives CDR1 LNHDA, CDR2 SQIVND (reference sequence). This CDR3 region has 13 residues. The CDR3 region is CASSMGDNQPQHF. The CDR3 DNA sequence: TGTGCCAGTAGTATGGGGGACAATCAGCCCCAGCATTTT. Supplemented by reference TRBV19 and TRBJ1-5, the full variable domain reads DGGITQSPKYLFRKEGQNVTLSCEQNLNHDAMYWYRQDPGQGLRLIYYSQIVNDFQKGDIAEGYSVSREKKESFPLTVTSAQKNPTAFYLCASSMGDNQPQHFGDGTRLSIL.

In its sample, this clonotype was seen many times. The chain recombines TRBV4-3 with TRBJ2-7; 10 nucleotides agree with TRBD2. The CDR3 is 15 amino acids. Germline V gene data show CDR1 as LGHNA and CDR2 as YSLEER. Germline trimming cut 3 bases from V and 4 bases from J; bases unmatched to any gene: 6. CDR3 in amino acids: CASSHSRTSGYEQYF. The CDR3, as DNA: TGCGCCAGCAGCCATTCCCGGACTAGCGGTTACGAGCAGTACTTC.

In this sample, this clonotype turned up many times. The CDR3 loop is CASSPDGQGAPEAFF. The CDR3 DNA sequence: TGTGCCAGCAGTCCAGATGGACAGGGTGCACCTGAAGCTTTCTTT. This chain connects TRBV27 to TRBJ1-1; 8 bases are shared with TRBD1. This CDR3 contains 15 residues. The V and J ends lost 5 bases and 6 bases, in that order; junction bases with no gene match: 11. Germline assignment: CDR1 MNHEY and CDR2 SMNVEV (reference sequence).

The sample holds many counts of this clonotype. The chain uses TRBV2 and TRBJ1-1; 7 bases agree with TRBD1. Trimming took 10 bases from V and 6 from J; bases not matched to a gene: 14. CDR1 and CDR2 from the germline V gene are SNHLY and FYNNEI. The CDR3 is 14 residues long. The CDR3 DNA follows: TGTGCCACCAGAGGTGACAGCACAGGGGCTGAAGCTTTCTTT. The encoded protein is CATRGDSTGAEAFF.

This clonotype was counted at least ten times. The chain is built from TRBV7-9 and TRBJ2-6; no definite D call. V shed 6 bases and J shed 4 bases, with 10 bases lying between them. CDR1 and CDR2 (germline): SEHNR, FQNEAQ (reference sequence). The CDR3 runs to 14 residues. CDR3 bases: TGTGCCAGCAGACGGAGCTCCGGGGCCAACGTCCTGACTTTC. It yields the protein CASRRSSGANVLTF. The variable domain in full, completed from reference TRBV7-9 and TRBJ2-6, reads DTGVSQNPRHKITKRGQNVTFRCDPISEHNRLYWYRQTLGQGPEFLTYFQNEAQLEKSRLLSDRFSAERPKGSFSTLEIQRTEQGDSAMYLCASRRSSGANVLTFGAGSRLTVL.

In this sample, this clonotype turned up a few times. The chain uses TRBV6-1 and TRBJ2-7; possible D gene TRBD2, 5 bases. Per the germline V gene, CDR1 is MNHNS and CDR2 is SASEGT. This CDR3 spans 12 amino acids. With 6 bases removed from V and 6 bases from J, the gap between germline ends came to 12 bases. The CDR3 DNA reads TGTGCCAGCAGCCCCTTTGGAGGCGAGCAGTACTTC. Translating it yields CASSPFGGEQYF.

Here the CDR3 DNA reads TGTGCCAGCAGTGACGATCGGGAGTTCACCGGGGAGCTGTTTTTT. This encodes CASSDDREFTGELFF. The chain couples TRBV2 to TRBJ2-2; TRBD2 is a possible D gene (6 bases). Germline V gene sequence: CDR1 SNHLY, CDR2 FYNNEI. CDR3 length: 15 amino acids. V lost 3 bases, J lost 4 bases, and 12 bases lay in between.

This clonotype was picked up many times. This chain links TRBV7-3 with TRBJ2-5; TRBD2 agrees at 8 bases. V trimming: 5 bases; J trimming: 5 bases; junction bases outside the gene matches: 10. This CDR3 comprises 15 residues. The germline CDR1 and CDR2 sequences are SGHTA and FQGTGA. The CDR3: CASSRSGGSSETQYF. The CDR3 DNA reads TGTGCCAGCAGCAGAAGCGGGGGAAGTTCGGAGACCCAGTACTTC.

This clonotype was detected many times. The V and J genes are TRBV6-5 and TRBJ2-7; unclear D gene. The CDR3 length is 13 residues. The germline V gene encodes CDR1 MNHEY and CDR2 SVGAGI. Trimming stripped 4 bases from V and 2 bases from J, with 9 bases between. Written as DNA, the CDR3 is TGTGCCAGCAGTTTGAACCCAGCCTACGAGCAGTACTTC. Its protein is CASSLNPAYEQYF.